This TCR beta chain was profiled in a study of naive and memory T cell subsets (dated by TCRdb to 2015 to 2018). A note on the overall study: Sorted naive and memory T cell subsets from peripheral blood were analyzed in the study using a UMI-based, open-source pipeline for TCR alpha and beta sequencing. RNA was DNase-treated and reverse transcribed with TCR constant-region primers, mostly using SuperScript III. IgG serology results and the functional CMV T cell responses were in complete agreement.

Libraries came from UMI-ligation and nested PCR. The beta constant-region primer was an equimolar mix of two oligonucleotides covering both TRBC1 and TRBC2. The ligated cDNA went through four rounds of PCR with nested alpha and beta constant-region primers together with the SP2 primer. A single-stranded oligonucleotide bearing the SP2 primer plus a 12-nucleotide UMI was ligated onto the 3' end of the cDNA by T4 RNA ligase 1. The ligation reaction was kept at 16 degrees C for roughly 19-25 hours. PCR2 was typically performed as a SYBR Green qPCR and was stopped at a predetermined threshold so that over-amplification was prevented. Apart from the first purification, every purification step used Agencourt AMPure XP magnetic beads. Library amounts were measured by Qubit and library quality was assessed on a TapeStation, where the main peak was expected at around 650 bp. The pooled libraries were sequenced on an Illumina MiSeq using v2 2x251 paired-end kits, which usually yielded roughly 0.85-2.2 million reads per sample. Each sample library was pooled at roughly 4.1 nM, and about 5-7.5% PhiX was included to improve cluster recognition. The authors' analysis ran thus. Using tag matching that tolerated one base-pair mismatch, Decombinator assigned V and J genes to FASTQ reads that had been processed by Demultiplexor. Collapsinator used UMIs to correct both sequencing errors and frequency errors arising from PCR heterogeneity. CDR3Translator translated TCRs and extracted CDR3s from the conserved cysteine to the FGXG phenylalanine, flagging non-productive sequences. Repertoires were subsampled to equal numbers of UMI-defined TCRs before Gini, Shannon entropy and inverse Simpson indices were calculated. Clonotype abundance distributions were fitted to a power law by maximum likelihood within the linear range. When run on a single naive CD8 sample, MIGEC and the pipeline yielded similar UMI counts, similar unique TCR numbers and similar clonal distributions. The repertoires were searched for roughly 7,000 CMV-associated CDR3 sequences that had been compiled from VDJdb and a published dataset. TCRdb itself trimmed the public reads at Q25 with fastp, ran MiXCR and retained productive beta chains. Identical CDR3 protein sequences are pooled into one entry, listed with their most common genes and DNA. TCRdb's processing, not the study's, gives the V and J calls here. This sample comprises 8,000 or so distinct CDR3 sequences, over 25% of them detected only once. The ten biggest clones cover roughly 60% of the sample.

What the work shows at the level of the full study, not this receptor alone: The repertoire findings for the naive and memory subsets could not be validated against a ground truth, as none was available. TCR abundance followed a power law whose exponent differed between naive and memory subsets but was consistent across the three individuals. Each clonotype was defined as a single alpha or beta chain sequence rather than as a paired alpha/beta receptor. In both CD4 and CD8 cells, a rise in Gini index and a fall in Shannon and inverse Simpson diversity were observed from naive through CM, EM and EMRA. Following error correction, more than 85% of naive TCR sequences occurred only once, which made naive abundance distributions much steeper than those of memory subsets. RNA-based TCR counts may be influenced by expression changes linked to T cell activation and differentiation.

V gives up 5 bases and J gives up 7 bases, and the segment between their germline ends measures 15 bases. Taken from cysteine to phenylalanine, the CDR3 has 13 residues. Left in the record is the CDR3 DNA by itself, 39 bases read in frame from the first base. Via the germline V gene (reference sequence), CDR1 is LNHDA and CDR2 SQIVND. TCR alpha and beta chain libraries were amplified separately from the second PCR step onward. CMV status of each donor was established by measuring IFNgamma production from CD4+ T cells after fresh PBMCs were stimulated overnight with CMV viral lysate. CD4 T cells were positively selected with Miltenyi beads, followed by positive selection of CD8 T cells from the CD4-negative fraction. Cells stained for CD3, CD4, CD8, CD45RA, CD27 and a live/dead dye were sorted on a BD Aria II into four subsets by CD45RA and CD27. Effector memory cells were sorted as CD45RA-CD27-, whereas EMRA cells were sorted as CD45RA+CD27-. A few healthy volunteers provided blood, and each donor's sample was split into CD4 and CD8 T cells and then further divided into four differentiation subsets. About 0.13 L of peripheral blood was collected from each donor, and PBMC were isolated from the blood using Ficoll-Paque PLUS density-gradient centrifugation. Sorted cells were lysed in RLT buffer, and RNA was extracted with a Qiagen RNeasy kit and stored at -80°C.

As regards this clonotype: Its antigen remains unidentified. Base quality data are lacking; no much larger clone is found one base away.

The chain employs TRBV19 and TRBJ2-7; TRBD1 is possibly the D segment (5 matching bases). The sequence was obtained from a human donor in good health. The specimen sequenced was CD8+ TEMRA cells from blood. The meaning of the sample's cell subset or site label: effector memory re-expressing CD45RA, CD45RA+ CD27-. The bases read TGTGCCAGTAGTCTCGCAGGGATTACGGAGCAGTACTTC. The encoded protein is CASSLAGITEQYF.